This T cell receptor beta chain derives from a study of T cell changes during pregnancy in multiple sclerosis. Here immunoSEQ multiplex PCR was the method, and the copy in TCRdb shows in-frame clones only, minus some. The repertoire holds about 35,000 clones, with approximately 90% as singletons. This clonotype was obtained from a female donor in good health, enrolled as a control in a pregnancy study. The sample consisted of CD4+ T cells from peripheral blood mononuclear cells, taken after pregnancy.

The CDR3 DNA reads TGTGCCACCACCGGGACAGGGGGCAAGGGCGAGCAGTACTTC. Translated: CATTGTGGKGEQYF. V gene TRBV15 combines with J gene TRBJ2-7; 12 bases are a match to TRBD1. This CDR3 spans 14 amino acids. The V gene end was trimmed by 7 bases and the J gene end by 6 bases; junction bases not matched to a gene: 7. Germline lookup yields CDR1 LNHNV and CDR2 YYDKDF (reference sequence).